The next 21 T cell receptor beta chains were all read from a single sample in a study of shared clonotypes between healthy human individuals. Data came from immunoSEQ multiplex PCR; TCRdb stores just in-frame clones and leaves some out. This table has some 1,400,000 clones, roughly 96% appearing once. Sequenced: naive CD4+ T cells sorted from blood. The subset denotes: CD45RA+ positively selected. These receptors all come from a man aged 25 to 40 in good health.

The rearrangement joins TRBV6-5 to TRBJ2-1; TRBD2 is a possible D gene (5 bases). V lost 6 bases, J lost 6 bases, and 12 bases lay in between. Germline CDR1 reads MNHEY; CDR2 reads SVGAGI. The CDR3 is made up of 13 amino acids. CDR3 sequence (DNA): TGTGCCAGCAGCTTACTCCGGGGCAATGAGCAGTTCTTC. It is translated as CASSLLRGNEQFF.

The CDR3 here is CAWSVKQSEKLFF. In DNA form, the CDR3 reads TGTGCCTGGAGTGTAAAACAGAGTGAAAAACTGTTTTTT. This rearrangement joins TRBV30 to TRBJ1-4; no clear D gene. V was cut by 0 bases and J by 7 bases, with 9 bases left in between. Germline values: CDR1 GTSNPN, CDR2 SVGIG (reference sequence). CDR3 length: 13 residues.

The V call is TRBV25-1, the J call TRBJ2-5, with D possibly being TRBD2 (6 bases). From germline, CDR1 is MGHDK and CDR2 SYGVNS. The CDR3 has 13 residues. The germline V and J ends were trimmed by 6 bases and 5 bases, with 13 bases remaining between them. This chain's CDR3 is CASRRDSEETQYF. DNA for the CDR3: TGTGCCAGCAGAAGGGACTCCGAGGAGACCCAGTACTTC.

Note on this clone: Different DNA sequences within this sample yield the same CDR3. V gene TRBV7-8 combines with J gene TRBJ2-7, with 8 bases that match TRBD2. This CDR3 contains 13 residues. From germline, CDR1 is SGHVS and CDR2 FQNEAQ. Trimming at V came to 6 bases and at J to 3 bases, leaving 4 bases not matched to a gene. CDR3 coding DNA: TGTGCCAGCAGTCGCAGCGGGAGCTACGAGCAGTACTTC. Protein: CASSRSGSYEQYF.

The chain combines TRBV28 with TRBJ2-7; 8 bases match TRBD2. V lost 7 bases and J lost 2; bases outside the gene matches: 10. The CDR3 is 15 amino acids. Germline CDR1 reads MDHEN; CDR2 reads SYDVKM. CDR3 in amino acids: CASTQGAGAPYEQYF. The CDR3 DNA follows: TGTGCCAGCACACAAGGAGCGGGAGCCCCCTACGAGCAGTACTTC.

The CDR3 spells CASSLGLVKVDTQYF. CDR3 bases: TGTGCCAGCAGCCTAGGACTAGTCAAAGTAGATACGCAGTATTTT. The chain couples TRBV11-2 to TRBJ2-3; 7 bases align to TRBD2. V lost 5 bases, J lost 5 bases, and 10 bases stayed unmatched. The germline CDR1 and CDR2 sequences are SGHAT and FQNNGV. This CDR3 has 15 amino acids.

V gene TRBV4-1 combines with J gene TRBJ2-2, with D uncertain. The ends were cut back, 0 bases at V and 2 bases at J, with 19 bases in the middle. The CDR3 is 19 residues long. CDR1 is MGHRA and CDR2 is YSYEKL in the germline V gene. The CDR3 spells CASSQDSGRVLGNTGELFF. CDR3 bases: TGCGCCAGCAGCCAAGATTCTGGTAGGGTTTTGGGAAACACCGGGGAGCTGTTTTTT.

The rearrangement links TRBV2 to TRBJ2-1, with 10 bases that match TRBD2. V lost 5 bases to trimming and J lost 4 bases; unmatched junction nucleotides: 2. Per the germline V gene, CDR1 is SNHLY and CDR2 is FYNNEI. The CDR3 is made up of 14 amino acids. As DNA, the CDR3 is TGTGCCAGCAGTTCTAGCGGGAGATACAATGAGCAGTTCTTC. Translation gives CASSSSGRYNEQFF.

The J gene is TRBJ2-7, the V gene TRBV10-3, with TRBD2 as a possible D gene (6 bases). Germline V lookup: CDR1 ENHRY, CDR2 SYGVKD. V was shortened by 6 bases and J by 3 bases, with 15 bases between the two germline ends. The CDR3 contains 14 residues. Written as DNA, the CDR3 is TGTGCCATCAGAAGACTAGGGGTAAACTACGAGCAGTACTTC. This gives the protein CAIRRLGVNYEQYF.

This chain uses TRBV4-2 with TRBJ2-2; D call uncertain. Per the germline V gene, CDR1 is LGHNA and CDR2 is YNFKEQ. Trimming left V 0 bases short and J 4 bases short, with 6 bases between. The CDR3 covers 14 residues. CDR3 nucleotide sequence: TGTGCCAGCAGCCAAGAGTCCGGCACCGGGGAGCTGTTTTTT. Protein product: CASSQESGTGELFF.

This chain links TRBV28 with TRBJ2-3; D call uncertain. Germline-derived CDR1 and CDR2 are MDHEN and SYDVKM. This CDR3 has 12 amino acids. Trimming took off 10 bases at V and 3 bases at J, with 11 bases between the two ends. As DNA, the CDR3 is TGTGCCACAAATTGGCGTACAGATACGCAGTATTTT. It yields the protein CATNWRTDTQYF. The entire variable domain, with the rest obtained from reference TRBV28 and TRBJ2-3, is as follows: DVKVTQSSRYLVKRTGEKVFLECVQDMDHENMFWYRQDPGLGLRLIYFSYDVKMKEKGDIPEGYSVSREKKERFSLILESASTNQTSMYLCATNWRTDTQYFGPGTRLTVL.

The chain carries TRBV27 and TRBJ2-7, with 9 bases lining up with TRBD2. V was pared by 6 bases and J by 3 bases, with 12 bases of the junction left unmatched. The CDR3 is 16 amino acids. The germline V gene has CDR1 MNHEY and CDR2 SMNVEV (reference sequence). The CDR3: CASRPAFAGGFYEQYF. The CDR3 DNA follows: TGTGCCAGCAGACCCGCTTTCGCGGGGGGGTTCTACGAGCAGTACTTC.

On this clone: The same CDR3 also results from other DNA sequences found in this sample. This chain joins TRBV7-2 and TRBJ2-1, with 9 bases matching TRBD2. Trimming removed 5 bases from V and 9 bases from J; junction bases left unmatched: 8. CDR1 is SGHTA and CDR2 is FQGNSA in the germline V gene. This CDR3 has 14 residues. This chain's CDR3 is CASSQGLAGVEQFF. The CDR3 bases are TGTGCCAGCAGCCAGGGACTAGCCGGGGTTGAGCAGTTCTTC.

A single count supports this clone. Other nucleotide sequences from this sample produce the same CDR3. The J gene is TRBJ2-7, the V gene TRBV15, with D tentatively TRBD1 (5 bases). V dropped 0 bases and J dropped 2 bases, with 8 bases sitting between them. The germline CDR1 and CDR2 sequences are LNHNV and YYDKDF (reference sequence). The CDR3 is 14 amino acids. CDR3 DNA: TGTGCCACCAGCAGAGATAGGGGTACCTACGAGCAGTACTTC. This codes for CATSRDRGTYEQYF.

This chain uses TRBV28 with TRBJ2-7; 7 bases line up with TRBD1. CDR1 and CDR2 (germline): MDHEN, SYDVKM. Trimming at V came to 5 bases and at J to 4 bases, leaving 14 bases not matched to a gene. The CDR3 is made up of 16 amino acids. CDR3 sequence reads: CASSNHRQGFRYEQYF. The CDR3 DNA reads as TGTGCCAGCAGTAACCACCGACAGGGTTTCAGGTACGAGCAGTACTTC.

This sequence joins TRBV18 and TRBJ2-3; possible D gene TRBD1, 6 bases. This CDR3 comprises 13 residues. Trimming cost V 4 bases and J 3 bases, with 8 bases left between them. The germline V gene encodes CDR1 KGHSH and CDR2 LQKENI. The CDR3 reads CASSQDRTDTQYF. In nucleotides, the CDR3 is TGTGCCAGCTCACAAGACAGGACAGATACGCAGTATTTT.

This chain joins TRBV5-1 and TRBJ1-1, with TRBD1 identical over 11 bases. Germline-derived CDR1 and CDR2 are SGHRS and YFSETQ. J lost 0 bases, V lost 0 bases, and 10 bases had no gene match. This CDR3 spans 19 amino acids. The CDR3 DNA sequence: TGCGCCAGCAGCTTGGCCCTTGGGACAGGGGGTAGAATGAACACTGAAGCTTTCTTT. This codes for CASSLALGTGGRMNTEAFF.

V gene TRBV7-9 combines with J gene TRBJ2-1; D is tentatively TRBD1 or TRBD2 (5 bases each). Germline CDR1 reads SEHNR; CDR2 reads FQNEAQ (reference sequence). Trimming left V 1 base short and J 7 bases short, with 20 bases between. CDR3 length: 17 amino acids. The CDR3 here is CASSLVRGLHLVNEQFF. The CDR3 coding sequence is TGTGCCAGCAGCTTAGTTCGGGGCCTCCATTTGGTGAATGAGCAGTTCTTC.

The chain has TRBV5-1 and TRBJ2-2; D unresolved. The V gene lost 4 bases and the J gene lost 5 bases, with 12 bases spanning the gap. Germline CDR1 and CDR2: SGHRS and YFSETQ. This CDR3 is 14 amino acids long. In nucleotides, the CDR3 is TGCGCCAGCAGCCCCGGGCCTCAGACCGGGGAGCTGTTTTTT. Amino acid sequence: CASSPGPQTGELFF.

This chain connects TRBV7-3 to TRBJ2-7; D is perhaps TRBD1 or TRBD2 (6 bases each). The CDR3 is made up of 15 amino acids. V was trimmed by 4 bases and J by 7 bases, leaving 20 bases between them. The germline gives CDR1 SGHTA, CDR2 FQGTGA. CDR3 amino acids: CASSYAGGPGREQYF. The DNA for the CDR3 is TGTGCCAGCAGCTACGCCGGGGGCCCAGGGAGAGAGCAGTACTTC.

This clone occurred once. The V call is TRBV9, the J call TRBJ2-5; D remains unclear. CDR1 is SGDLS, CDR2 YYNGEE, per germline. The CDR3 sequence is 15 residues long. The V gene lost 0 bases and the J gene lost 1 base, with 10 bases spanning the gap. CDR3 nucleotides: TGTGCCAGCAGCGTAGCTCAAGGTTCCCAAGAGACCCAGTACTTC. It encodes CASSVAQGSQETQYF.